Following are 20 T cell receptor beta chains from one sample sequenced in a study of beta chain features in type 1 diabetes. Sequencing targeted expressed TCRB transcripts, as all isolated RNA had been reverse transcribed. The data were produced by immunoSEQ multiplex PCR, yet TCRdb's version contains in-frame clones alone and is incomplete. Here the sample spans about 340,000 clones, 13% being singletons. The antigens for these receptors are not known. Whole-study results and caveats: When Type 1 diabetes patients were examined, their TCRB CDR3s proved moderately but significantly shorter in all four CD4+ subsets.

Material: naive CD4+ T cells from blood. The receptors originated from a woman younger than 35 with type 1 diabetes.

This clone was picked up a small number of times. The V and J genes are TRBV7-9 and TRBJ1-1, with a weak D call TRBD1 (6 bases). V was cut by 1 base and J by 4 bases, with 10 bases left in between. The CDR3 has 14 residues. Germline V gives CDR1 SEHNR, CDR2 FQNEAQ (reference sequence). CDR3 coding DNA: TGTGCCAGCAGCTTAGTCAGGGGCATCACTGAAGCTTTCTTT. Translation: CASSLVRGITEAFF.

The chain links TRBV7-2 to TRBJ2-3; D gene uncertain. CDR3 length: 13 amino acids. The germline gives CDR1 SGHTA, CDR2 FQGNSA. Trimming shortened V by 1 base and J by 3 bases, and 5 bases separated the two germline ends. The CDR3 here is CASSLGPTDTQYF. CDR3 coding DNA: TGTGCCAGCAGCTTAGGTCCGACAGATACGCAGTATTTT.

The chain recombines TRBV11-3 with TRBJ2-1; D unclear. CDR1 SGHNT and CDR2 YENEEA come from the germline V gene. CDR3 length: 14 amino acids. The V end lost 7 bases, the J end lost 0 bases, and 10 bases lay between the germline ends. The CDR3 protein is CASTSRSSYNEQFF. For the CDR3, the DNA is TGTGCCAGCACCTCACGTAGCTCCTACAATGAGCAGTTCTTC. Supplemented by reference TRBV11-3 and TRBJ2-1, the full variable domain reads EAGVVQSPRYKIIEKKQPVAFWCNPISGHNTLYWYLQNLGQGPELLIRYENEEAVDDSQLPKDRFSAERLKGVDSTLKIQPAELGDSAVYLCASTSRSSYNEQFFGPGTRLTVL.

The gene calls are TRBV7-8 and TRBJ2-1; 12 bases are shared with TRBD2. CDR3 size: 15 residues. Germline V lookup: CDR1 SGHVS, CDR2 FQNEAQ. Germline trimming cut 5 bases from V and 8 bases from J; bases unmatched to any gene: 7. The CDR3 DNA sequence: TGTGCCAGCAGCCCGAGACTAGCGGGAGACGATGAGCAGTTCTTC. This sequence encodes CASSPRLAGDDEQFF.

The CDR3 DNA sequence: TGTGCCAGTAGTAGAGGAGGGAGCGGCTACACCTTC. It is translated as CASSRGGSGYTF. J is TRBJ1-2 and V is TRBV19; D remains ambiguous. Trimming removed 4 bases at V and 8 bases at J, with 11 bases between. CDR1 and CDR2 from the germline V gene are LNHDA and SQIVND (reference sequence). The CDR3 spans 12 residues.

The V call is TRBV5-1, the J call TRBJ2-5, with 8 nucleotides matching TRBD2. This CDR3 has 15 residues. With 2 bases clipped from V and 9 bases from J, the junction kept 12 bases outside the gene matches. Looked up from germline, CDR1 is SGHRS and CDR2 is YFSETQ. The CDR3 DNA follows: TGCGCCAGCAGCTTCCTAGCGGGCGGGCCCGGGGCCCAGTACTTC. Encoded protein: CASSFLAGGPGAQYF.

V and J are TRBV27 and TRBJ2-5; D perhaps matches TRBD1 (7 bases). From germline, CDR1 is MNHEY and CDR2 SMNVEV (reference sequence). Trimming stripped 2 bases from V and 3 bases from J, with 16 bases between. The CDR3 runs 16 residues. Written as DNA, the CDR3 is TGTGCCAGCAGTTTACGCATGACAGGGAGGAAAGAGACCCAGTACTTC. Protein sequence: CASSLRMTGRKETQYF.

The chain carries TRBV6-5 and TRBJ2-7; TRBD1 is a possible D gene (5 bases). The V end lost 4 bases, the J end lost 1 base, and 14 bases lay between the germline ends. This CDR3 has 15 residues. Germline V gene data show CDR1 as MNHEY and CDR2 as SVGAGI. The chain's CDR3 is CASSFGREGSYEQYV. For the CDR3, the DNA is TGTGCCAGCAGTTTTGGCAGGGAAGGTTCCTACGAGCAGTACGTC.

V and J are TRBV4-3 and TRBJ2-3; D unresolved. V dropped 0 bases and J dropped 4 bases, with 8 bases sitting between them. CDR3 length: 14 residues. The germline V gene encodes CDR1 LGHNA and CDR2 YSLEER. DNA for the CDR3: TGCGCCAGCAGCCAAGAACCGACTGCAGATACGCAGTATTTT. It encodes CASSQEPTADTQYF.

The chain is built from TRBV28 and TRBJ1-1; D not certain. In germline, CDR1 is MDHEN, CDR2 SYDVKM. The CDR3 sequence is 16 residues long. Trimming took off 5 bases at V and 0 bases at J, with 16 bases between the two ends. Written as DNA, the CDR3 is TGTGCCAGCAGTCCTCACCCGAGGTATCTGAACACTGAAGCTTTCTTT. This translates into CASSPHPRYLNTEAFF.

The chain uses TRBV7-2 and TRBJ2-3; 10 positions agree with TRBD2. V was clipped by 5 bases and J by 4 bases; unmatched bases: 18. Germline lookup yields CDR1 SGHTA and CDR2 FQGNSA. This CDR3 has 19 amino acids. In nucleotides, the CDR3 is TGTGCCAGCAGCCTTTCTTGGAACCCGGGACTAGCGACCGCAGATACGCAGTATTTT. This translates into CASSLSWNPGLATADTQYF.

The J gene is TRBJ1-2, the V gene TRBV28; 8 bases fit TRBD1. The germline CDR1 and CDR2 sequences are MDHEN and SYDVKM. V lost 10 bases and J lost 8; bases outside the gene matches: 9. The CDR3 extends over 12 amino acids. The CDR3 loop is CATGSTGVGYTF. DNA of the CDR3: TGTGCCACCGGATCGACAGGGGTGGGCTACACCTTC.

The sample holds a few counts of this clone. This chain joins TRBV15 and TRBJ2-7, with 10 bases fitting TRBD1. V lost 0 bases to trimming and J lost 6 bases; unmatched junction nucleotides: 8. The CDR3 covers 16 residues. In germline, CDR1 is LNHNV, CDR2 YYDKDF (reference sequence). The CDR3 loop reads CATSRDPGTGASEQYF. The CDR3 bases are TGTGCCACCAGCAGAGATCCCGGGACAGGGGCTAGCGAGCAGTACTTC.

The chain joins TRBV29-1 to TRBJ1-2; TRBD1 is a possible D gene (6 bases). The CDR3 extends over 14 amino acids. Germline values: CDR1 SQVTM, CDR2 ANQGSEA. The ends were cut back, 4 bases at V and 6 bases at J, with 18 bases in the middle. This CDR3 is CSVGGVLGAHGYTF. For the CDR3, the DNA is TGCAGCGTTGGGGGCGTTCTGGGGGCCCATGGCTACACCTTC.

This clone came up a few times. This chain connects TRBV25-1 to TRBJ1-1; D is perhaps TRBD1 (5 bases). V dropped 1 base and J dropped 8 bases, with 11 bases sitting between them. The germline V gene encodes CDR1 MGHDK and CDR2 SYGVNS. This CDR3 spans 13 amino acids. CDR3 sequence: CASSEWGGTEAFF. The CDR3 DNA reads TGTGCCAGCAGTGAATGGGGGGGAACCGAAGCTTTCTTT. Variable domain in full (rest from reference TRBV25-1 and TRBJ1-1): EADIYQTPRYLVIGTGKKITLECSQTMGHDKMYWYQQDPGMELHLIHYSYGVNSTEKGDLSSESTVSRIRTEHFPLTLESARPSHTSQYLCASSEWGGTEAFFGQGTRLTVV.

This chain links TRBV28 with TRBJ2-7; 9 nucleotides match TRBD1. Germline CDR1 reads MDHEN; CDR2 reads SYDVKM. J lost 2 bases, V lost 4 bases, and 24 bases had no gene match. The CDR3 loop spans 21 amino acids. The CDR3 DNA is TGTGCCAGCAGTTCGGGACAGGGCCCGGTCCCATTCCTCCGGTCGGCCTACGAGCAGTACTTC. It is translated as CASSSGQGPVPFLRSAYEQYF.

The J gene is TRBJ2-7, the V gene TRBV12-5, with TRBD2 matching 12 bases. CDR3 size: 15 residues. After removal of 1 base from V and 4 bases from J, the junction contained 2 bases not matched to a gene. Germline V CDR1 and CDR2: LGHNT, FRNRAP. The CDR3 region has the DNA TGTGCTAGTGGTTTGGGACTAGCGGGAGCATACGAGCAGTACGTC. This gives the protein CASGLGLAGAYEQYV.

Only a few counts were recorded for this clone. The CDR3 DNA follows: TGTGCCAGCATCCTAGCGGGAGGGCCCGCAGATACGCAGTATTTT. This encodes CASILAGGPADTQYF. The chain links TRBV5-6 to TRBJ2-3; 12 bases agree with TRBD2. The CDR3 is made up of 15 amino acids. Germline V gives CDR1 SGHDT, CDR2 YYEEEE. The trim removed 6 bases at V and 4 bases at J, leaving 6 bases unmatched.

The chain recombines TRBV5-1 with TRBJ2-3; 7 bases align to TRBD2. The length of the CDR3 is 16 residues. CDR1 is SGHRS and CDR2 is YFSETQ in the germline V gene. Germline trimming cut 4 bases from V and 0 bases from J; bases unmatched to any gene: 8. CDR3 coding DNA: TGCGCCAGCAGCGCTGTATCTAGCGGAAGCACAGATACGCAGTATTTT. Translation gives CASSAVSSGSTDTQYF. Full variable domain (remainder filled in from reference TRBV5-1 and TRBJ2-3): KAGVTQTPRYLIKTRGQQVTLSCSPISGHRSVSWYQQTPGQGLQFLFEYFSETQRNKGNFPGRFSGRQFSNSRSEMNVSTLELGDSALYLCASSAVSSGSTDTQYFGPGTRLTVL.

The table lists this clone with a few counts. The J gene is TRBJ2-5, the V gene TRBV7-9, with 9 bases identical to TRBD2. This CDR3 contains 15 residues. J was trimmed by 5 bases and V by 2 bases; bases with no gene match: 6. CDR1 is SEHNR, CDR2 FQNEAQ, per germline (reference sequence). The CDR3 coding sequence is TGTGCCAGCAGCTTACCCCAAGGACTAGCGGAGACCCAGTACTTC. Its protein is CASSLPQGLAETQYF.